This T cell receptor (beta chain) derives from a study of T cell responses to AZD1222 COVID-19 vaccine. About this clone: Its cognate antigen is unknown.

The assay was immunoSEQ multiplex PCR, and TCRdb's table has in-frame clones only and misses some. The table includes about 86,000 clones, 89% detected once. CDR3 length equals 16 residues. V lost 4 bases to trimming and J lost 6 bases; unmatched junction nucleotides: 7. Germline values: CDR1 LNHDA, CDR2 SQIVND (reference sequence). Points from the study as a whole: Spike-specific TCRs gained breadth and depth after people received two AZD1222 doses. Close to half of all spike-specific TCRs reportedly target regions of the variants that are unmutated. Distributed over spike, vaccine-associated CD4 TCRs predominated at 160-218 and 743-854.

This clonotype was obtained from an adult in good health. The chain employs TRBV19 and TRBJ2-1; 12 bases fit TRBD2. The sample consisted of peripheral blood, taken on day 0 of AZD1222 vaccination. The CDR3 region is CASSNRATSGSNEQFF. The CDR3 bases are TGTGCCAGTAGTAATCGCGCGACTAGCGGGAGCAATGAGCAGTTCTTC.